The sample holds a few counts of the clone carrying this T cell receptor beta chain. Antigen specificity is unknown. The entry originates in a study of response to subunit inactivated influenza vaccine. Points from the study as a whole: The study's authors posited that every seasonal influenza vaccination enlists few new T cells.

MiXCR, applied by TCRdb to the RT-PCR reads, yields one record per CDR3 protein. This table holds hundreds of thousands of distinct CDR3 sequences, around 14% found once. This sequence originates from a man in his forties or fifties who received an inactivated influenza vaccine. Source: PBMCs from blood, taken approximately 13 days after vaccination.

The CDR3 here is CASRVVADTQYF. CDR3 DNA sequence: TGTGCCAGCCGGGTGGTGGCAGATACGCAGTATTTT. The chain carries TRBV7-9 and TRBJ2-3, with no clear D. V was cut by 8 bases and J by 4 bases, with 10 bases left in between. Germline assignment: CDR1 SEHNR and CDR2 FQNEAQ (reference sequence). The CDR3 length is 12 residues.